This TCR beta chain was profiled in a study of PD-1 blockade in classical Hodgkin lymphoma. Study-level points and caveats: The drivers behind the repertoire differences, possibly disease activity or prior therapy, remain undefined. Newly diagnosed patients and complete responders had comparable diversity at baseline.

Autologous stem cell transplantation was followed by relapse in every patient, and brentuximab vedotin exposure varied. A word on this clone: The antigen remains undetermined.

Trimming shortened V by 8 bases and J by 3 bases, and 26 bases separated the two germline ends. The CDR3 length is 17 residues. Per germline, CDR1 LNHDA and CDR2 SQIVND (reference sequence). Method: immunoSEQ multiplex PCR; TCRdb's copy keeps in-frame clones and lacks some. Among 12,000 or so clones listed, approximately 81% were seen once. The TCR originated in a human donor with classical Hodgkin lymphoma. The material was peripheral blood mononuclear cells (PBMCs), obtained at baseline. The rearrangement joins TRBV19 to TRBJ2-7; the D gene is possibly TRBD2 (5 bases). The CDR3 DNA sequence: TGTGCCAGTTTGGTAAACGATACAAGGGAGTGGGGCTACGAGCAGTACTTC. It is translated as CASLVNDTREWGYEQYF.